This T cell receptor (beta chain) is drawn from a study of cytomegalovirus exposure and HLA in healthy donors. Trimming took 4 bases from V and 8 from J, leaving 14 bases between them. The CDR3 sequence is 13 residues long. Germline CDR1 MDHEN, CDR2 SYDVKM. The PCR contained 60 Vbeta and 13 Jbeta primers. Original processing notes: Approximately 72 million unique TCR beta chains, some 9.9 million of them shared, were counted by a later analysis. TCRdb's table, derived via immunoSEQ multiplex PCR, lists solely in-frame clones and lacks some. Clone size and V and J calls were adopted from that table, with D and trimming inferred from the DNA. The sample table includes 70,000 or so clones.

The sequence derives from a man aged 40-50 years in good health and CMV-seronegative. The sample consisted of PBMCs. The chain couples TRBV28 to TRBJ1-2; tentatively, D is TRBD1 (5 bases). CDR3 amino acids: CASSWTQIRGYTF. The CDR3 DNA reads as TGTGCCAGCAGTTGGACACAAATTCGCGGCTACACCTTC.